A selection of T cell receptor beta chains follows, all from one sample in a study of T cells after yellow fever vaccination. MiXCR was run by TCRdb on the 5' RACE reads, yielding one entry per CDR3 protein. The sample records about 300,000 distinct CDR3 sequences, 8.7% being singletons. Sequenced material: CD4+ T cells sorted from PBMCs, taken 5 days after the yellow fever booster vaccination. The origin of the receptors is a man younger than 35 who received the YFV17D yellow fever vaccine. The CDR3 runs from the conserved cysteine through the conserved F or W. D genes are given only for firm matches. Clone sizes are given selectively: once, few, many, or a class where the clone is expanded.

v_call	cdr3_length	j_call	d_call	clone_size	cdr3_nt	cdr3_aa
TRBV5-1	16	TRBJ1-4	.	.	TGCGCCAGCAGCTTGGCTTGGCAGGGCCCTCATGAAAAACTGTTTTTT	CASSLAWQGPHEKLFF
TRBV4-3	16	TRBJ2-1	.	.	TGCGCCAGCAGCCAAGACTATGAGGGCCGCTACAATGAGCAGTTCTTC	CASSQDYEGRYNEQFF
TRBV5-1	15	TRBJ2-2	.	few	TGCGCCAGCAGCTTGGGAGTCAGGGACACCGGGGAGCTGTTTTTT	CASSLGVRDTGELFF
TRBV4-3	15	TRBJ1-6	.	many	TGCGCCAGCAGTCTACGAGTGGGGGCCCAGTCACCCCTCCACTTT	CASSLRVGAQSPLHF
TRBV23-1	16	TRBJ2-2	TRBD1	many	TGCGCCAGCAGTCATCTCCGGGACAGGGTGACCGGGGAGCTGTTTTTT	CASSHLRDRVTGELFF
TRBV4-3	16	TRBJ2-1	.	.	TGCGCCAGCAGCCAAGATATATGGGCGGCCTACAATGAGCAGTTCTTC	CASSQDIWAAYNEQFF
TRBV12-3/TRBV12-4	15	TRBJ1-2	.	.	TGTGCCAGCAGTTTAGCGGACCAGGGAAACTATGGCTACACCTTC	CASSLADQGNYGYTF
TRBV5-1	21	TRBJ2-3	TRBD2	many	TGCGCCAGCAGCTTGGCCCGGACTAGCGGGGCCAGAGAGGATAGCACAGATACGCAGTATTTT	CASSLARTSGAREDSTDTQYF
TRBV10-3	15	TRBJ2-2	TRBD2	few	TGTGCCATCAGTGACGCGGGGGGATACACCGGGGAGCTGTTTTTT	CAISDAGGYTGELFF
TRBV6-2/TRBV6-3	16	TRBJ2-4	TRBD1	.	TGTGCCAGCAGCAACGGACAGGGGGCGCCCAAAAACATTCAGTACTTC	CASSNGQGAPKNIQYF
TRBV19	13	TRBJ1-1	.	few	TGTGCCAGTACCCGGAGGAGGGGGTTAGGAACTTTCTTT	CASTRRRGLGTFF
TRBV18	13	TRBJ2-7	.	few	TGTGCCAGCTCACCGTGGCAGGGATACGAGCAGTACTTC	CASSPWQGYEQYF
TRBV7-6	16	TRBJ2-1	.	many	TGTGCCAGCAGCCCCGTTGTTTTGGGGGGGCACAATGAGCAGTTCTTC	CASSPVVLGGHNEQFF
TRBV5-1	13	TRBJ2-5	TRBD1	many	TGCGCCAGCGGACAGGGGAACCAAGAGACCCAGTACTTC	CASGQGNQETQYF
TRBV12-3/TRBV12-4	13	TRBJ1-2	TRBD1	.	TGTGCCAGCAGTACCGACAGGGTGCGTGGCTACACCTTC	CASSTDRVRGYTF
TRBV5-1	15	TRBJ1-2	TRBD1	few	TGCGCCAGCAGCTTGGCCCGGGGACAGGCGGGTGGCTACACCTTC	CASSLARGQAGGYTF
TRBV6-2/TRBV6-3	13	TRBJ1-3	.	few	TGTGCCAGCAGACCAAGCGCGGGAAACACCATATATTTT	CASRPSAGNTIYF
TRBV7-9	13	TRBJ2-7	.	many	TGTGCCAGTTCCGGGACAATTTCTTCCGAGCAGTACTTC	CASSGTISSEQYF
TRBV11-3	14	TRBJ2-5	.	few	TGTGCCAGCAGCAAAAGGGCTGGGTCGGGGACCCAGTACTTC	CASSKRAGSGTQYF
TRBV5-1	15	TRBJ1-1	.	few	TGCGCCAGCAGCCTCCAGGGAAGATGGCACACTGAAGCTTTCTTT	CASSLQGRWHTEAFF
TRBV28	18	TRBJ2-3	.	.	TGTGCCAGCAGTCCCCTCGGGACTTCGCAACTCCGCACACATACGCAGTATTTT	CASSPLGTSQLRTHTQYF
TRBV6-5	14	TRBJ1-6	.	many	TGTGCCAGCAGTGGACTGTCCTATAATTCACCCCTCCACTTT	CASSGLSYNSPLHF
TRBV19	15	TRBJ1-4	TRBD1	.	TGTGCCAGTAGCCGTCTGGGGACAGCGAATGAAAAACTGTTTTTT	CASSRLGTANEKLFF
TRBV9	14	TRBJ1-6	.	.	TGTGCCAGCAACCGGGGCCCGTCTAATTCACCCCTCCACTTT	CASNRGPSNSPLHF
TRBV6-5	14	TRBJ1-4	TRBD1	few	TGTGCCAGCAGTGCTAGACAGGGGACGGAAAAACTGTTTTTT	CASSARQGTEKLFF
TRBV20-1	12	TRBJ1-2	TRBD1	many	TGCAGTGCCAATGACAGGGCATGGGGCTACACCTTC	CSANDRAWGYTF
TRBV29-1	13	TRBJ1-1	.	many	TGCAGCGTTGAAGAGGGGATGAACACTGAAGCTTTCTTT	CSVEEGMNTEAFF
TRBV7-9	12	TRBJ1-6	.	many	TGTGCCATTTCGCAGGGGAATTCACCCCTCCACTTT	CAISQGNSPLHF
TRBV20-1	14	TRBJ2-3	TRBD1	.	TGCAGTGCAAAACCGGGACAGGGGTTGGATACGCAGTATTTT	CSAKPGQGLDTQYF
TRBV12-3/TRBV12-4	14	TRBJ2-7	.	few	TGTGCCAGCAGTCTTAGGACAGCCTCCTACGAGCAGTACTTC	CASSLRTASYEQYF
TRBV20-1	16	TRBJ2-1	TRBD2	few	TGCAGTGCTAGGAGCCTAGCGGGGGGAACCTACAATGAGCAGTTCTTC	CSARSLAGGTYNEQFF
TRBV5-1	12	TRBJ2-2	TRBD1	.	TGCGCCAGTCAACAGGGGACCGGGGAGCTGTTTTTT	CASQQGTGELFF
TRBV9	16	TRBJ1-6	.	.	TGTGCCAGCAGCTTCCGAGGGGTGGGCCGATATTCACCCCTCCACTTT	CASSFRGVGRYSPLHF
TRBV18	14	TRBJ2-7	.	.	TGTGCCAGCTCTGACAGAGGTTCAGCCTACGAGCAGTACTTC	CASSDRGSAYEQYF
TRBV10-2	14	TRBJ1-1	.	few	TGCGCCAGCAAGCGTATTGGAGAGGGGGGGGGAGCTTTCTTT	CASKRIGEGGGAFF
TRBV10-1	13	TRBJ2-7	TRBD1	.	TGCGCCAGCAGTGAAGGGGACAGGGGTGAGCAGTACTTC	CASSEGDRGEQYF
TRBV19	15	TRBJ2-7	.	.	TGTGCCAGTTCCTCAGTGGCAGGGGCCCCCCACGAGCAGTACTTC	CASSSVAGAPHEQYF
TRBV5-4	14	TRBJ2-3	.	many	TGTGCCAGCAGCTTTAGACTTAGCACAGATACGCAGTATTTT	CASSFRLSTDTQYF
TRBV15	14	TRBJ1-1	.	.	TGTGCCACCAGCAGAGATCCGGTTGGGGGTCGAGCTTTCTTT	CATSRDPVGGRAFF
TRBV14	13	TRBJ2-5	.	many	TGTGCCAGCAGCCAAGGGTACCAAGAGACCCAGTACTTC	CASSQGYQETQYF
TRBV5-1	15	TRBJ2-3	TRBD2	many	TGCGCCAGCAGCTTCGCGGCGGGGGGCAGAGATACGCAGTATTTT	CASSFAAGGRDTQYF
TRBV20-1	15	TRBJ1-5	TRBD1	few	TGCAGTGCTATGCAGGGGGGGGCTAGCAATCAGCCCCAGCATTTT	CSAMQGGASNQPQHF
TRBV6-2/TRBV6-3	17	TRBJ2-4	.	.	TGTGCCAGCACCTCCCTGGAGGGCTGGGGCGCCAAAAACATTCAGTACTTC	CASTSLEGWGAKNIQYF
TRBV6-6	16	TRBJ1-6	.	.	TGTGCCAGCAGTTACTCTCAACCGCGTTATAATTCACCCCTCCACTTT	CASSYSQPRYNSPLHF
TRBV20-1	14	TRBJ2-3	TRBD2	few	TGCAGTGCTGTTACTAGCGGGGGTACAGATACGCAGTATTTT	CSAVTSGGTDTQYF
TRBV7-2	16	TRBJ1-2	.	few	TGTGCCAGCAGCTTAGCAGGGGGACCCGTCGGTAGGGGCTACACCTTC	CASSLAGGPVGRGYTF
TRBV20-1	13	TRBJ2-5	.	few	TGCAGTGCTAGAGGGGCTTTAAGGGAGACCCAGTACTTC	CSARGALRETQYF
TRBV7-2	14	TRBJ2-7	TRBD1	few	TGTGCCAGCAGCTTCATGGACAGGGATTACGAGCAGTACTTC	CASSFMDRDYEQYF
TRBV5-6	13	TRBJ1-6	.	few	TGTGCCAGCAGCGCGCAAGTTAATTCACCCCTCCACTTT	CASSAQVNSPLHF
TRBV25-1	16	TRBJ2-2	.	few	TGTGCCAGCAGTGATCTTGGGACCTCTAACACCGGGGAGCTGTTTTTT	CASSDLGTSNTGELFF